This T cell receptor (beta chain) is from a study of shared clonotypes between healthy human individuals. A word on this clone: What it binds is not known.

Germline V CDR1 and CDR2: MDHEN, SYDVKM. Trimming cost V 2 bases and J 6 bases, with 13 bases left between them. The CDR3 consists of 15 residues. Study-wide points: Enrolling few donors narrowed the genetic and exposure-history diversity that was represented.

Some clones are missing from TCRdb's copy, which holds only in-frame ones; the method was immunoSEQ multiplex PCR. The sample consists of fewer than 3 million clones, 85% to 95% of them appearing once. Material: naive CD4+ T cells from PBMCs. Regarding subset: CD45RA+ positively selected. The sequence came from a man younger than 30 in good health. Some clones in this sample may be carry-over from other donors' samples. The J gene is TRBJ2-2, the V gene TRBV28; D is undetermined. DNA of the CDR3: TGTGCCAGCAGTTTAGCTACAATTACCGCCGGGGAGCTGTTTTTT. Protein product: CASSLATITAGELFF.